This T cell receptor beta chain was sequenced in a study of blood T cell repertoires in COVID-19. The wider study: T cells, B-cell-depleted T cells, or PBMCs provided the cDNA or gDNA that served as material.

The CDR3 extends over 14 amino acids. CDR1 MDHEN and CDR2 SYDVKM come from the germline V gene. Losses at the gene ends were 7 bases for V and 9 bases for J; bases not matched to a gene: 12. In the original processing: Nucleated cell number was recorded as an estimate derived from reference gene primer amplification. The data were produced by immunoSEQ multiplex PCR, yet TCRdb's version contains in-frame clones alone and is incomplete. The V and J calls and clone size are taken from that table; D and trimming were inferred from the DNA. The repertoire includes 40,000 to 50,000 clones, about four fifths of them detected once, and about 48% sits in the top ten.

The receptor comes from an elderly woman with acute or convalescent COVID-19. Source material: peripheral blood. V usage is TRBV28 and J usage is TRBJ1-5, with 7 bases that match TRBD1. CDR3 nucleotide sequence: TGTGCCAGCATCACTTACTGGGCAGGGGGGCCCCAGCATTTT. This codes for CASITYWAGGPQHF. The full variable domain, rest sourced from reference TRBV28 and TRBJ1-5, is DVKVTQSSRYLVKRTGEKVFLECVQDMDHENMFWYRQDPGLGLRLIYFSYDVKMKEKGDIPEGYSVSREKKERFSLILESASTNQTSMYLCASITYWAGGPQHFGDGTRLSIL.